This T cell receptor beta chain was obtained from a study of T cell responses to AZD1222 COVID-19 vaccine. Germline trimming cut 1 base from V and 2 bases from J; bases unmatched to any gene: 2. This CDR3 comprises 14 residues. Germline lookup yields CDR1 LNHDA and CDR2 SQIVND (reference sequence). Sequenced by immunoSEQ multiplex PCR; TCRdb stores in-frame clones only, minus some. The sample has 100,000 to 130,000 clones; roughly 90% are singletons. The chain carries TRBV19 and TRBJ2-7; TRBD1 agrees at 7 bases. Sequences were derived from peripheral blood, sampled on day 0 of MenACWY control vaccination. This sequence originates from an adult in good health. CDR3 DNA: TGTGCCAGTAGTATAGTCACAGGGGCCTACGAGCAGTACTTC. Translating gives CASSIVTGAYEQYF. Drawing the rest from reference TRBV19 and TRBJ2-7, the complete variable domain is DGGITQSPKYLFRKEGQNVTLSCEQNLNHDAMYWYRQDPGQGLRLIYYSQIVNDFQKGDIAEGYSVSREKKESFPLTVTSAQKNPTAFYLCASSIVTGAYEQYFGPGTRLTVT.